The rows below give T cell receptor beta chains drawn from one sample of a study of molecular identifiers for immune sequencing clone quantification. TCRdb reprocessed the PCR reads via MiXCR and lists one record per CDR3 protein. The table includes more than 450,000 distinct CDR3 sequences, over 20% detected once. The material sequenced was naive CD8+ T cells from blood, with Jurkat cell RNA spiked in. Every receptor here comes from a human donor in good health. Some libraries in this study had Jurkat cell RNA spiked in. Each CDR3 is given with its conserved first and last residue. Fields, in order: clone size, V gene, D gene, J gene, CDR3 DNA, CDR3 protein. D genes are given only for firm matches. Rows may omit the clone size; those that give it use once, few, many or a size class.

few	TRBV6-6	TRBD1	TRBJ2-1	TGTGCCAGCAAACTAGGGCCGGGACAGGGGTTCTTC	CASKLGPGQGFF
few	TRBV5-5	.	TRBJ1-3	TGTGCCAGCAGCTTGGAGGGGAAAGACACCATATATTTT	CASSLEGKDTIYF
many	TRBV20-1	.	TRBJ2-7	TGCAGTGCTAGAGTGGAGGGCCTCGAGCAGTACTTC	CSARVEGLEQYF
few	TRBV7-8	.	TRBJ1-3	TGTGCCAGCAGCTTATCCCCCAGTCCCACTGGAAACACCATATATTTT	CASSLSPSPTGNTIYF
few	TRBV10-3	.	TRBJ1-1	TGTGCCATCAGTGAAGGAGGGGACACTGAAGCTTTCTTT	CAISEGGDTEAFF
many	TRBV2	.	TRBJ1-5	TGTGCCAGCAGTGACGGCTATAGCAATCAGCCCCAGCATTTT	CASSDGYSNQPQHF
few	TRBV6-1	.	TRBJ1-1	TGTGCCAGCAGTGAAGGTGTAGTTCGGGGTCCGTTAGTTGGTTTCTTT	CASSEGVVRGPLVGFF
many	TRBV5-1	TRBD1	TRBJ2-7	TGCGCCAGCAGCTGGACAGGCTACGAGCAGTACTTC	CASSWTGYEQYF
few	TRBV6-6	.	TRBJ2-7	TGTGCCAGCAGATCTGACCCGGGTTTCTACGAGCAGTACTTC	CASRSDPGFYEQYF
.	TRBV5-1	.	TRBJ2-5	TGCGCCAGCACCGACTCAGGGTTTCGGGGAGAGACCCAGTACTTC	CASTDSGFRGETQYF
few	TRBV12-3/TRBV12-4	TRBD2	TRBJ2-1	TGTGCCAGCAGTACTAGCGGAGTGCACAATGAGCAGTTCTTC	CASSTSGVHNEQFF
.	TRBV4-3	.	TRBJ1-4	TGCGCCAGCAGCCAAGACCGGTATTCCGGGGCCGCAATTGGGACTAATGAAAAACTGTTTTTT	CASSQDRYSGAAIGTNEKLFF
many	TRBV28	.	TRBJ2-7	TGTGCCAGCAGTTTAGAGGGGGTAGGTTACGAGCAGTACTTC	CASSLEGVGYEQYF
many	TRBV12-5	.	TRBJ1-1	TGTGCTAGTGGTTTGCCAGGGTCCCCTGAAGCTTTCTTT	CASGLPGSPEAFF
.	TRBV4-3	.	TRBJ1-6	TGCGCCAGCAGCCAAGACGTAGTTAATTCACCCCTCCACTTT	CASSQDVVNSPLHF
.	TRBV20-1	TRBD1	TRBJ2-2	TGCAGTGCTAGCAACAGGGGGCGCGGAGGCACCGGGGAGCTGTTTTTT	CSASNRGRGGTGELFF
few	TRBV24-1	.	TRBJ2-7	TGTGCCACCAGTGATTCGGACGAGCAGTACTTC	CATSDSDEQYF
few	TRBV7-6	.	TRBJ2-7	TGTGCCAGCAGCTTAGATGTCGGTTCCTACGAGCAGTACTTC	CASSLDVGSYEQYF
few	TRBV27	TRBD2	TRBJ2-3	TGTGCCAGCAGTGCAGGGACTAGCGGGTGGGGGGATACGCAGTATTTT	CASSAGTSGWGDTQYF
.	TRBV7-3	TRBD1	TRBJ2-3	TGTGCCAGCAGCTTAACTGGGGGACAGGGGGTTTCCAGGGATACGCAGTATTTT	CASSLTGGQGVSRDTQYF
many	TRBV28	TRBD1	TRBJ1-5	TGTGCCAGCAGCTCTTACAGGGGGCAGAGTCAGCCCCAGCATTTT	CASSSYRGQSQPQHF
few	TRBV27	.	TRBJ2-7	TGTGCCAGCAGTTTAATGGGAGGTACCTTCTCCTACGAGCAGTACTTC	CASSLMGGTFSYEQYF
many	TRBV28	.	TRBJ1-2	TGTGCCAGCAGTTTTCGCGAACTGAATAACTATGGCTACACCTTC	CASSFRELNNYGYTF
many	TRBV13	TRBD1	TRBJ1-1	TGTGCCAGCAGCTTAGTCCCCGGGACAGGGGGCACTGAAGCTTTCTTT	CASSLVPGTGGTEAFF
many	TRBV7-6	TRBD1	TRBJ1-1	TGTGCCAGCAGCTTAGGGACAGGGGAGGCTTTCTTT	CASSLGTGEAFF
.	TRBV18	.	TRBJ2-7	TGTGCCAGCTCACCACCGGAAGGGTTTAGGTCCTACGAGCAGTACTTC	CASSPPEGFRSYEQYF
.	TRBV10-3	.	TRBJ2-2	TGTGCCATCAGTGAGTCGGGCGGGGAGCTGTTTTTC	CAISESGGELFF
many	TRBV7-2	.	TRBJ1-5	TGTGCCAGAGAGGACTTCAATAGCAATCAGCCCCAGCATTTT	CAREDFNSNQPQHF
few	TRBV6-2/TRBV6-3	TRBD1	TRBJ2-7	TGTGCCAGCAGAACGACAGGGGATAGATACGAGCAGTACTTC	CASRTTGDRYEQYF
few	TRBV3-1	.	TRBJ2-1	TGTGCCAGCAGCCAAGATATGGGGAGGAGTGAGCAGTTCTTC	CASSQDMGRSEQFF
many	TRBV27	.	TRBJ2-1	TGTGCCAGCAGTCCCCCGGCGGGGAACTCCTACAATGAGCAGTTCTTC	CASSPPAGNSYNEQFF
few	TRBV30	TRBD2	TRBJ2-3	TGTGCCTCGGCGACTAGCGGCCCCGCAGATACGCAGTATTTT	CASATSGPADTQYF
.	TRBV11-2	.	TRBJ2-5	TGTGCCAGCAGCTTCGGAGAGACCCAGTGCTTC	CASSFGETQCF
many	TRBV6-2/TRBV6-3	.	TRBJ1-5	TGTGCCAGCAGATCACCCAGGGGACCCGTTCAGCCCCAGCATTTT	CASRSPRGPVQPQHF
many	TRBV30	.	TRBJ2-3	TGTGCCTGGAGTGTAGGGAGCCGGAGCACAGATACGCAGTATTTT	CAWSVGSRSTDTQYF
many	TRBV27	TRBD1	TRBJ1-1	TGCGCCAGCAGCTTGACAGGGGGGACTGAAGCTTTCTTT	CASSLTGGTEAFF